There are a few counts of the clone carrying this T cell receptor (beta chain). The source of the sample is a study of T cell responses to AZD1222 COVID-19 vaccine. This CDR3 is 17 amino acids long. With 4 bases removed from V and 0 bases from J, the gap between germline ends came to 16 bases. Per the germline V gene, CDR1 is KGHSH and CDR2 is LQKENI. The data were produced by immunoSEQ multiplex PCR, yet TCRdb's version contains in-frame clones alone and is incomplete. Of about 170,000 clones listed, 93% are singletons. The receptor comes from an adult in good health. The V call is TRBV18, the J call TRBJ1-3; the D gene is possibly TRBD1 (6 bases). Sequencing used peripheral blood, obtained on day 0 of AZD1222 vaccination. The CDR3 here is CASSQNSLDSSGNTIYF. CDR3 nucleotides: TGTGCCAGCTCACAGAACTCCCTGGACAGCTCTGGAAACACCATATATTTT. The variable domain in full, with the rest retrieved from reference TRBV18 and TRBJ1-3, is NAGVMQNPRHLVRRRGQEARLRCSPMKGHSHVYWYRQLPEEGLKFMVYLQKENIIDESGMPKERFSAEFPKEGPSILRIQQVVRGDSAAYFCASSQNSLDSSGNTIYFGEGSWLTVV.